The source of this TCR beta chain is a study of shared clonotypes between healthy human individuals. Study as a whole: Donors had three CD4 naive, three CD4 memory, two CD8 naive and one CD8 memory plate apiece. General study points: The study sampled only blood, and tissue repertoires likely differ.

In the source study's methods: ImmunoSEQ output held junction-only sequences without quality scores, so filtering differed. Here immunoSEQ multiplex PCR was the method, and the copy in TCRdb shows in-frame clones only, minus some. V and J calls and clone size are as listed in that table; D and trimming were resolved from the DNA. The table shows 1,400,000 or so clones, with approximately 98.5% occurring only once. Negatively enriched CD4+ T cells were divided by CD45RA into naive and memory. Points on this clone: The antigen remains unidentified.

This CDR3 is 15 amino acids long. Germline lookup yields CDR1 SGHNT and CDR2 YENEEA. V was clipped by 0 bases and J by 5 bases; unmatched bases: 7. The clonotype was recovered from a man aged 30-40 years in good health. Sequences were obtained from naive CD4+ T cells sorted from blood. Stated subset: CD45RA+ positively selected. This chain connects TRBV11-3 to TRBJ2-7, with 7 bases identical to TRBD2. CDR3 amino acids: CASSLEGGQGDEQYF. CDR3 coding DNA: TGTGCCAGCAGCTTAGAGGGAGGGCAAGGAGACGAGCAGTACTTC.